The clone carrying this T cell receptor beta chain is a singleton in its sample. Patients who underwent sequencing had shown CD8+CD57+ cell expansion by flow cytometry. This sample was taken from a study of CD8+CD57+ T cells in acquired aplastic anemia. Deletions cut 5 bases from V and 5 bases from J, with 10 bases between. The CDR3 is 13 residues long. Germline values: CDR1 SEHNR, CDR2 FQNEAQ (reference sequence). Using genomic DNA as the template, TCR beta VDJ and CDR3 profiling was carried out. Each CDR3 protein is one row after TCRdb ran MiXCR on the reads. This repertoire shows about 120,000 distinct CDR3 sequences, 58% found once; its top ten account for 25% to 30%.

The sequenced material came from sorted CD4+, CD8+, or CD8+CD57+ T cells (not recorded which) from PBMCs. This TCR came from a human donor with aplastic anemia. The rearrangement joins TRBV7-9 to TRBJ2-1, with D tentatively TRBD1 (6 bases). The CDR3, as DNA: TGTGCCAGCAGCGGTGCAGGGGACAATGAGCAGTTCTTC. Translating it yields CASSGAGDNEQFF. Full variable domain (rest looked up from reference TRBV7-9 and TRBJ2-1): DTGVSQNPRHKITKRGQNVTFRCDPISEHNRLYWYRQTLGQGPEFLTYFQNEAQLEKSRLLSDRFSAERPKGSFSTLEIQRTEQGDSAMYLCASSGAGDNEQFFGPGTRLTVL.